Presented here are 5 T cell receptor beta chains from one specimen sequenced in a study of blood T cells in healthy people across ages. Next came a second PCR, run for about 7 to 12 cycles, which used a sample-barcoded 5' primer along with a J-beta primer mix. TCRdb fed the 5' RACE reads into MiXCR, producing one record per CDR3 protein. Here the sample spans about a million distinct CDR3 sequences, approximately 49% being singletons. The sample consisted of blood. These TCRs come from a man aged 30 to 45 in good health.

V gene TRBV3-1 combines with J gene TRBJ2-7, with a weak D call TRBD2 (7 bases). The J call is uncertain, as TRBJ2-4 better fits the DNA end. Per germline, CDR1 LGHDT and CDR2 YNNKEL (reference sequence). CDR3 size: 17 residues. This chain's CDR3 is CASSQEGGGAAKNIQYF. The CDR3 coding sequence is TGTGCCAGCAGCCAAGAAGGAGGGGGGGCGGCCAAAAACATTCAGTACTTC.

This CDR3 reads CASSDNSGTTEAFF. DNA of the CDR3: TGTGCCAGCAGCGACAATTCCGGGACAACTGAAGCTTTCTTT. The chain uses TRBV7-6 and TRBJ1-1; D may be TRBD1 (6 bases). The CDR3 totals 14 residues. Trimming took 5 bases from V and 5 from J, leaving 15 bases between them. Germline CDR1 SGHVS, CDR2 FNYEAQ. Full variable domain (outside the CDR3, taken from reference TRBV7-6 and TRBJ1-1): GAGVSQSPRYKVTKRGQDVALRCDPISGHVSLYWYRQALGQGPEFLTYFNYEAQQDKSGLPNDRFSAERPEGSISTLTIQRTEQRDSAMYRCASSDNSGTTEAFFGQGTRLTVV.

This clonotype was recorded once. The V and J genes are TRBV6-4 and TRBJ2-1, with TRBD2 matching 7 bases. Per germline, CDR1 MRHNA and CDR2 SNTAGT. CDR3 length: 16 residues. Trimming removed 3 bases from V and 5 bases from J; junction bases left unmatched: 10. CDR3 loop: CASSEEMGLPDNEQFF. The DNA for the CDR3 is TGTGCCAGCAGTGAGGAGATGGGACTACCCGACAATGAGCAGTTCTTC.

This clonotype was recorded a few times. A read error may be the cause here, since a much bigger clone is one base away. J is TRBJ2-7 and V is TRBV29-1; D is uncertain. Germline V CDR1 and CDR2: SQVTM, ANQGSEA. CDR3 length: 13 amino acids. The V end lost 1 base, the J end lost 6 bases, and 13 bases lay between the germline ends. CDR3: CSVEGRAAGEQYF. Written as DNA, the CDR3 is TGCAGCGTTGAAGGAAGGGCAGCAGGCGAGCAGTACTTC.

J is TRBJ1-1 and V is TRBV10-3; 10 positions match TRBD1. CDR1 and CDR2 from the germline V gene are ENHRY and SYGVKD. The CDR3 is 13 amino acids. J gave up 5 bases and V 6 bases, and 3 bases lay outside the gene matches. The CDR3 DNA sequence: TGTGCCATCAGGGGACAGGGGATGACTGAAGCTTTCTTT. Translated: CAIRGQGMTEAFF.